Detailed here is one T cell receptor (beta chain). Its recognized antigen is unknown. Base quality data are lacking; no much larger clone is found one base away. The data originate from a study of response to subunit inactivated influenza vaccine (dated by TCRdb to the late 2010s). Turning to the overall study: The study used deep quantitative T cell receptor repertoire profiling to track responses to a trivalent subunit inactivated influenza vaccine.

Library preparation used RT-PCR. Sequencing relied on an Illumina HiSeq 2500. TCRdb ran its own pipeline on the public reads, namely fastp trimming at Q25 and MiXCR clone calling, and kept in-frame beta chains. Records with the same CDR3 protein are collapsed into one entry carrying the most frequent genes and DNA. This sample has about 540,000 distinct CDR3 sequences in its table, and around 13% of those were observed once. The top ten clones comprise 11% of the sample. CDR1 and CDR2 are drawn from the germline V gene: SGHTA, FQGNSA. V is cut by 6 bases and J by 5 bases, and the space between the germline ends is 13 bases. From the cysteine through the phenylalanine, the CDR3 covers 13 amino acids. Only CDR3 DNA is held: 39 bases, read in frame from base 1. Results the study describes overall, beyond this receptor: The authors suggested that each seasonal influenza vaccination may recruit only a limited number of new T cells.

This sample comprised PBMCs from blood, obtained roughly 13 days after vaccination. The receptor chain draws on TRBV7-2 and TRBJ1-2; no confident D gene assignment can be made. The clonotype comes from a man aged 45-65 years who received an inactivated influenza vaccine. Donor details come from another sample of the same person, matched by shared clones. The base sequence is TGTGCCAGCAGTTTGAATGCGGGGTATGGCTACACCTTC. Protein translation: CASSLNAGYGYTF.